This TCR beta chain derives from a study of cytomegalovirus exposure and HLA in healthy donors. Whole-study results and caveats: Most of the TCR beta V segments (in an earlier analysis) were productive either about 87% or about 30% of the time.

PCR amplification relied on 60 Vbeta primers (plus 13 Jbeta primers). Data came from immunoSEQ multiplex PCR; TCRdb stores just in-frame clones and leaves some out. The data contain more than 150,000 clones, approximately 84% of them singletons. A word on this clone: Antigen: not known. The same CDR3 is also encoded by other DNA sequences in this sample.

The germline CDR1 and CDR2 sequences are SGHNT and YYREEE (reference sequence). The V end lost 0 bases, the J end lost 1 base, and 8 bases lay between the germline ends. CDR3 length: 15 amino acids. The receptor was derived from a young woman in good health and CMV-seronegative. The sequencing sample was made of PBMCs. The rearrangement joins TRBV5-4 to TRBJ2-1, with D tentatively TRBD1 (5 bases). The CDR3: CASSLGGGSYNEQFF. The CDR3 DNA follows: TGTGCCAGCAGCTTGGGGGGCGGTTCCTACAATGAGCAGTTCTTC.